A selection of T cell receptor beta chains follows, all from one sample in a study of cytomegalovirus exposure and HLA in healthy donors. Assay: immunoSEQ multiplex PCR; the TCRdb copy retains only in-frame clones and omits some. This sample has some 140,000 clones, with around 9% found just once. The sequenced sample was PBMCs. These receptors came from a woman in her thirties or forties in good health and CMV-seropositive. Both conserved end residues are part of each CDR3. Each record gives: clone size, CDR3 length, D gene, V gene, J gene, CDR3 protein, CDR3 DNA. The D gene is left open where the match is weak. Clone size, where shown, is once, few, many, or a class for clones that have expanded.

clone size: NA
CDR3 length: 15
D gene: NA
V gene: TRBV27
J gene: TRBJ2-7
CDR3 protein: CASSPLDRFSYEQYF
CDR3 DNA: TGTGCCAGCAGTCCCCTAGACAGGTTCTCCTACGAGCAGTACTTC

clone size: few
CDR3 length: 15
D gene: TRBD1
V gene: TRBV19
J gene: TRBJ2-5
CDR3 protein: CATQLTGTGRETQYF
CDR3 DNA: TGTGCCACTCAACTTACCGGGACAGGGAGGGAGACCCAGTACTTC

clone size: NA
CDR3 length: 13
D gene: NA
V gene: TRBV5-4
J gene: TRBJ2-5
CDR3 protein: CASSLEGGETQYF
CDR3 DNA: TGTGCCAGCAGCTTGGAAGGGGGAGAGACCCAGTACTTC

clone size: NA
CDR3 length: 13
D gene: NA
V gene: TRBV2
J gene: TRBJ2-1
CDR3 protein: CASSGGRVNEQFF
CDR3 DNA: TGTGCCAGCAGTGGGGGCAGGGTGAATGAGCAGTTCTTC

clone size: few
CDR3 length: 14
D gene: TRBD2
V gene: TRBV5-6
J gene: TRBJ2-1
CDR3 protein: CASSLALAGGEQFF
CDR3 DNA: TGTGCCAGCAGCTTGGCACTAGCGGGGGGTGAGCAGTTCTTC

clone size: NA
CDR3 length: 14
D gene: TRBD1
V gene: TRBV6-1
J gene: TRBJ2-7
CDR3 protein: CASSGTGSSYEQYF
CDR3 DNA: TGTGCCAGCAGTGGGACAGGTTCCTCCTACGAGCAGTACTTC

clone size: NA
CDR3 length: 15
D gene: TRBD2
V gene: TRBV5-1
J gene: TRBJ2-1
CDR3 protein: CASSATGGTYNEQFF
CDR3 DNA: TGCGCCAGCAGCGCTACCGGGGGGACTTACAATGAGCAGTTCTTC

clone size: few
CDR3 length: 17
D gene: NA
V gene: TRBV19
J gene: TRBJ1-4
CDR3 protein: CASSIRRQFTTNEKLFF
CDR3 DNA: TGTGCCAGTAGTATTAGGAGACAGTTCACAACTAATGAAAAACTGTTTTTT

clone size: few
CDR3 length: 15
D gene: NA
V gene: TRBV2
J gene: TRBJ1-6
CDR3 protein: CASRLSEGPNSPLHF
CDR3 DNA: TGTGCCAGCAGGCTCTCGGAGGGGCCGAATTCACCCCTCCACTTT

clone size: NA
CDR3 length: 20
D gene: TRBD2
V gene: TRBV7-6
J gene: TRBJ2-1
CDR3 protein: CASSLVSSGGNPSSYNEQFF
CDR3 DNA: TGTGCCAGCAGCTTAGTTAGTAGCGGGGGGAACCCGAGCTCCTACAATGAGCAGTTCTTC

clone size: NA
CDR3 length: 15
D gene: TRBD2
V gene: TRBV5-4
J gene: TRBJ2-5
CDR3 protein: CASSLIAGGQETQYF
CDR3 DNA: TGTGCCAGCAGCTTAATAGCGGGGGGACAAGAGACCCAGTACTTC

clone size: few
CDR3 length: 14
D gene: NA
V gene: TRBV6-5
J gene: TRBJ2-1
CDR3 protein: CASSPPGSYNEQFF
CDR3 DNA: TGTGCCAGCAGTCCCCCGGGCTCCTACAATGAGCAGTTCTTC